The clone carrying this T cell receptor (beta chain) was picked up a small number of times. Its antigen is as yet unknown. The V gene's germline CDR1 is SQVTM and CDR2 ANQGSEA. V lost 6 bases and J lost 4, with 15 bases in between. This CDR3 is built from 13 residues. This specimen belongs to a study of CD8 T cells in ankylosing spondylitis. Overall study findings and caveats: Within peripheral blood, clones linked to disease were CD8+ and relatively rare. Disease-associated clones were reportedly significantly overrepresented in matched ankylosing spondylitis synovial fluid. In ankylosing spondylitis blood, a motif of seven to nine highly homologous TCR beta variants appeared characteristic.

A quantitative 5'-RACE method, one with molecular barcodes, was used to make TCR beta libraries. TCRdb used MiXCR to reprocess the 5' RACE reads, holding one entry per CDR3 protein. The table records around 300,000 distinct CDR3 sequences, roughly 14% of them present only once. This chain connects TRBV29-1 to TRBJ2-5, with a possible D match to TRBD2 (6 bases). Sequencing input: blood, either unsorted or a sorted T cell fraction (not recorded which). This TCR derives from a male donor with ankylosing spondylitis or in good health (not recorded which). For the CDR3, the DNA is TGCAGCGTATGTCCCTACGGGGGAGAGACCCAGTACTTC. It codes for CSVCPYGGETQYF.